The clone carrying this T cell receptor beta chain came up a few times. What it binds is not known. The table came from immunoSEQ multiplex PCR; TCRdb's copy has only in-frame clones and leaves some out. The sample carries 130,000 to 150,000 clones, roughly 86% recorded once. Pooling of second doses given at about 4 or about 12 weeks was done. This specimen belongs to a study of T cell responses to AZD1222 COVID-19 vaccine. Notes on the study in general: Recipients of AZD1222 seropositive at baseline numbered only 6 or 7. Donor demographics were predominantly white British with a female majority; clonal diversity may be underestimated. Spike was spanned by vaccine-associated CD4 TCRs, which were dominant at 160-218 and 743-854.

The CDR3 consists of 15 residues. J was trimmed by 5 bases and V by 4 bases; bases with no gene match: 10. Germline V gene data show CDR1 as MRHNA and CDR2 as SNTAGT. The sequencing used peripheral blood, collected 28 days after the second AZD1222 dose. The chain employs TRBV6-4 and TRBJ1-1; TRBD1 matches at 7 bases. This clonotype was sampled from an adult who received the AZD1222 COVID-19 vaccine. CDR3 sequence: CASSGKRQGQTEAFF. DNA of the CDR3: TGTGCCAGCAGTGGAAAACGACAGGGACAGACTGAAGCTTTCTTT.